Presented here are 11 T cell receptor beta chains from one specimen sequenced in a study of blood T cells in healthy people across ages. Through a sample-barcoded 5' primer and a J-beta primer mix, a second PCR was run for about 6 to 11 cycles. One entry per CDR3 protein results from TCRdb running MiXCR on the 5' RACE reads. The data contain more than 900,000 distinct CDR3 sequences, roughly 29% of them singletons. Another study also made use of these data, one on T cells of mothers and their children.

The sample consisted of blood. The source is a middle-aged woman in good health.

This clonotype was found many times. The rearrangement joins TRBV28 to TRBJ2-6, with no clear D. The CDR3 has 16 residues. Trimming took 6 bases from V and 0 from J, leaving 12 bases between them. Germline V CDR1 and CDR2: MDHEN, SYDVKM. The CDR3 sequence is CASRDGRDSGANVLTF. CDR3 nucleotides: TGTGCCAGCAGAGACGGGCGAGACTCTGGGGCCAACGTCCTGACTTTC.

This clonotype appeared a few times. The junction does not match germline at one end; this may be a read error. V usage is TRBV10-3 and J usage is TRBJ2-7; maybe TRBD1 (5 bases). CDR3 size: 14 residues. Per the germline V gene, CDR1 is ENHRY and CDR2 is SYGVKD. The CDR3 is CTISESNGRVEQYF. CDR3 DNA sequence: TGTACCATCAGTGAGTCGAATGGCAGGGTCGAGCAGTACTTC.

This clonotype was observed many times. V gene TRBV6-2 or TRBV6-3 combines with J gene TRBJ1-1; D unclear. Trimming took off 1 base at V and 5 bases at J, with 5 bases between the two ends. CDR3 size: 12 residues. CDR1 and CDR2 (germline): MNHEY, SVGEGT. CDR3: CASSYLGTEAFF. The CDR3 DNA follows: TGTGCCAGCAGTTACTTGGGGACTGAAGCTTTCTTT.

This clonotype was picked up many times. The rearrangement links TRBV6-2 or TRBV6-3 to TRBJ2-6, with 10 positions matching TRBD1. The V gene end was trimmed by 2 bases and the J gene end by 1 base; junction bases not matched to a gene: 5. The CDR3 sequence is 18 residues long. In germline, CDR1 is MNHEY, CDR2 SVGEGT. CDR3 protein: CASSYRQGAHSGANVLTF. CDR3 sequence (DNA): TGTGCCAGCAGTTACCGACAGGGGGCTCATTCTGGGGCCAACGTCCTGACTTTC.

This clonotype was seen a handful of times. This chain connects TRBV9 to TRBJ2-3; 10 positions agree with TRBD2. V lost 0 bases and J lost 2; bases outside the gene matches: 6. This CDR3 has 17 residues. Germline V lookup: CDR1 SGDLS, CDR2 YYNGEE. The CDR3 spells CASSVEGLAGVTDTQYF. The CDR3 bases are TGTGCCAGCAGCGTAGAAGGGCTAGCGGGGGTCACAGATACGCAGTATTTT.

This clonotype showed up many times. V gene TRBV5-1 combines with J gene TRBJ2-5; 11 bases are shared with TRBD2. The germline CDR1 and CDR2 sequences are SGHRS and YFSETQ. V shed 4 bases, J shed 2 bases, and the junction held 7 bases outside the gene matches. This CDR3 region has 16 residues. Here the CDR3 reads CASSRTRLAGQETQYF. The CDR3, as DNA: TGCGCCAGCAGCCGAACCAGACTAGCGGGACAAGAGACCCAGTACTTC.

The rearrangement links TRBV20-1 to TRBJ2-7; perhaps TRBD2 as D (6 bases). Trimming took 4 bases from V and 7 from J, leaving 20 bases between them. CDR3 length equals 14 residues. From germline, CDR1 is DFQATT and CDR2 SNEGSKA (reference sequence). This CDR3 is CSATEWRGWDEQYF. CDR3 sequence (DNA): TGCAGTGCTACGGAGTGGCGGGGTTGGGATGAGCAGTACTTC.

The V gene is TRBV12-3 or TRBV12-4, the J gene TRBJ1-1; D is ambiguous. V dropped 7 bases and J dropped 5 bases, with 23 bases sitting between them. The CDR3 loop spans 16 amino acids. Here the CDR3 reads CASTHGLSTANTEAFF. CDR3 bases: TGTGCCAGCACCCATGGGTTGAGTACGGCAAATACTGAAGCTTTCTTT.

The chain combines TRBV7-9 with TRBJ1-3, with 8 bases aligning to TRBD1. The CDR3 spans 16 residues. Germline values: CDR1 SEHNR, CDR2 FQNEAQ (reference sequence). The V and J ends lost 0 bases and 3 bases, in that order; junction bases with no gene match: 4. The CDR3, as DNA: TGTGCCAGCAGCTTAGCCGGCGGGACAGGTGGAAACACCATATATTTT. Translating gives CASSLAGGTGGNTIYF. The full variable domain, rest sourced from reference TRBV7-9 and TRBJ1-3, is DTGVSQNPRHKITKRGQNVTFRCDPISEHNRLYWYRQTLGQGPEFLTYFQNEAQLEKSRLLSDRFSAERPKGSFSTLEIQRTEQGDSAMYLCASSLAGGTGGNTIYFGEGSWLTVV.

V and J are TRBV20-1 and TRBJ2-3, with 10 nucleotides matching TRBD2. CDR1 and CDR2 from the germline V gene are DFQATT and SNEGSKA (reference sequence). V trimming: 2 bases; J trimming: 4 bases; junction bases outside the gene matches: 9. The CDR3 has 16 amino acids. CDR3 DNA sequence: TGCAGTGCTAGACGCGGGGAGCGGGGGGGCCCAGATACGCAGTATTTT. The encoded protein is CSARRGERGGPDTQYF.

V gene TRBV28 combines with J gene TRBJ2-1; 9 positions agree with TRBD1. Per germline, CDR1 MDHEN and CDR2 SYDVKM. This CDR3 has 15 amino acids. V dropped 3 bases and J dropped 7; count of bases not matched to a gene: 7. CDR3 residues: CASSLGGTGWNEQFF. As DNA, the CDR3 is TGTGCCAGCAGTTTGGGGGGGACAGGGTGGAATGAGCAGTTCTTC.